Presented here are 5 T cell receptor beta chains from one specimen sequenced in a study of blood T cell repertoires in COVID-19. Sequencing was performed with immunoSEQ multiplex PCR; in TCRdb, only in-frame clones are kept and a portion is missing. The sample consists of around 80,000 clones, 70% to 75% of them appearing once. Material: peripheral blood. These receptors came from a man aged 45-65 years with active or convalescent COVID-19.

The rearrangement joins TRBV29-1 to TRBJ1-2; TRBD1 is a possible D gene (6 bases). V lost 3 bases, J lost 8 bases, and 16 bases lay in between. CDR3 length: 13 amino acids. Germline values: CDR1 SQVTM, CDR2 ANQGSEA. This chain's CDR3 is CSVDAGAPEGYTF. For the CDR3, the DNA is TGCAGCGTTGACGCGGGGGCCCCAGAGGGCTACACCTTC.

By share, this clone ranks as medium-sized. This chain joins TRBV18 and TRBJ1-2; 10 nucleotides line up with TRBD1. The CDR3 length is 14 residues. CDR1 is KGHSH, CDR2 LQKENI, per germline. V was pared by 3 bases and J by 5 bases, with 3 bases of the junction left unmatched. The CDR3 region is CASSPPGQGYGYTF. As DNA, the CDR3 is TGTGCCAGCTCACCTCCGGGACAGGGGTATGGCTACACCTTC.

The chain has TRBV19 and TRBJ2-3, with 8 positions matching TRBD2. This CDR3 has 14 residues. Germline V gives CDR1 LNHDA, CDR2 SQIVND (reference sequence). V shed 7 bases and J 5 bases; nucleotides not matched to a gene: 8. This CDR3 is CASKTGGQGDTQYF. The CDR3 region has the DNA TGTGCCAGTAAAACGGGGGGGCAGGGAGATACGCAGTATTTT.

The chain recombines TRBV11-2 with TRBJ2-1; 7 bases agree with TRBD2. V was clipped by 4 bases and J by 12 bases; unmatched bases: 12. The germline CDR1 and CDR2 sequences are SGHAT and FQNNGV. The CDR3 has 14 residues. CDR3 sequence: CASSSAGTGVWQFF. In DNA form, the CDR3 reads TGTGCCAGCAGCTCAGCGGGGACCGGGGTGTGGCAGTTCTTC.

This clone was seen a few times. This sequence joins TRBV15 and TRBJ1-2; D unclear. Trimming took off 3 bases at V and 5 bases at J, with 7 bases between the two ends. CDR3 length: 12 residues. The germline V gene has CDR1 LNHNV and CDR2 YYDKDF (reference sequence). CDR3 in DNA: TGTGCCACCAGCAGTGACGGGTATGGCTACACCTTC. Translation gives CATSSDGYGYTF.